This TCR beta chain was sequenced for a study of response to subunit inactivated influenza vaccine. General study points: Each seasonal influenza vaccination recruits few new T cells, the authors suggested.

TCRdb re-called the RT-PCR reads with MiXCR, one entry per CDR3 protein. The table shows hundreds of thousands of distinct CDR3 sequences, with 10% to 15% occurring only once. This clonotype was counted a few times. No antigen is known for it. The sequence was obtained from a man aged 50-60 years who received an inactivated influenza vaccine. The sequencing here drew on PBMCs from blood, taken on the day of vaccination.

Here the CDR3 DNA reads TGTGCCAGCAGTGTCTCACCGGGACGGTTGGGGCAGTACTTC. Its translation is CASSVSPGRLGQYF. The rearrangement uses TRBV28 and TRBJ2-7; D possibly uses TRBD1 or TRBD2 (5 bases each). Trimming stripped 5 bases from V and 9 bases from J, with 20 bases between. Germline V gene lookup returns CDR1 MDHEN and CDR2 SYDVKM. CDR3 length: 14 amino acids.